The entry that follows covers one T cell receptor (beta chain) sequence. At the DNA level, this CDR3 is encoded by other sequences in the same sample as well. This table comes from immunoSEQ multiplex PCR, and its TCRdb copy is limited to in-frame clones, with some not included. The sample yields around 68,000 clones, around 87% seen once. This sample is drawn from a study of OX40 agonist ivuxolimab in advanced cancers. The V gene lost 7 bases and the J gene lost 5 bases, with 8 bases spanning the gap. Germline V CDR1 and CDR2: MDHEN, SYDVKM. This CDR3 has 11 amino acids. Sampling of blood occurred at baseline, cycle 4 day 1, and cycle 7 day 1.

This clonotype originated in an adult with an advanced solid tumor such as melanoma, head and neck, liver or kidney cancer. The V call is TRBV28, the J call TRBJ2-5; unclear D gene. The sequencing here drew on CD4+ or CD8+ T cells sorted from blood, taken in a trial of the OX40 agonist ivuxolimab. CDR3 nucleotides: TGTGCCAGCATGGCACAGGAGACCCAGTACTTC. This translates into CASMAQETQYF.